A selection of T cell receptor beta chains follows, all from one sample in a study of shared clonotypes between healthy human individuals. Libraries were prepared by immunoSEQ multiplex PCR; TCRdb keeps only in-frame clonotypes and omits some of them. The sample lists some 1 million clones, about three quarters occurring once. The sample consisted of memory CD4+ T cells sorted from blood. Receptors originate from a man between 18 and 35 years old in good health. The CDR3 runs from the conserved cysteine through the conserved F or W. A D gene is named only where the DNA matches it firmly. Clone size is stated in some rows and not others, as once, few, many or a class when expanded.

D: .
size: few
J: TRBJ1-1
V: TRBV7-6
DNA: TGTGCCAGCAGCATAAAATCGAACACTGAAGCTTTCTTT
CDR3: CASSIKSNTEAFF

D: .
size: .
J: TRBJ1-5
V: TRBV6-5
DNA: TGTGCCAGCAGTTTAACGGACCGGACTGACCAGCCCCAGCATTTT
CDR3: CASSLTDRTDQPQHF

D: TRBD2
size: .
J: TRBJ2-7
V: TRBV19
DNA: TGTGCCAGTAGTCCCAGCCCTAGCGGCGTAGCCTACGAGCAGTACTTC
CDR3: CASSPSPSGVAYEQYF

D: .
size: .
J: TRBJ1-4
V: TRBV7-9
DNA: TGTGCCAGCAGCTTAGTAGGCGCGACTAATGAAAAACTGTTTTTT
CDR3: CASSLVGATNEKLFF

D: .
size: many
J: TRBJ2-2
V: TRBV5-1
DNA: TGCGCCAGCAGCTTGGATGGCCCGGGGGAGCTGTTTTTT
CDR3: CASSLDGPGELFF

D: .
size: .
J: TRBJ2-5
V: TRBV6-1
DNA: TGTGCCAGCAGTGAAGTGAGGGAGACCCAGTACTTC
CDR3: CASSEVRETQYF

D: .
size: .
J: TRBJ2-5
V: TRBV5-8
DNA: TGTGCCAGCAGCCGTGGGGGCACTAGGCAAGAGACCCAGTACTTC
CDR3: CASSRGGTRQETQYF

D: TRBD1
size: many
J: TRBJ1-5
V: TRBV19
DNA: TGTGCCAGTAGCGGGACAGCGAACAATCAGCCCCAGCATTTT
CDR3: CASSGTANNQPQHF

D: TRBD1
size: once
J: TRBJ2-7
V: TRBV29-1
DNA: TGCAGCGTAAGCAGACAGGGGCGCGAGGAGCAGTACTTC
CDR3: CSVSRQGREEQYF

D: .
size: .
J: TRBJ2-1
V: TRBV6-5
DNA: TGTGCCAGCAAAAACGGTCCCTACAATGAGCAGTTCTTC
CDR3: CASKNGPYNEQFF

D: .
size: once
J: TRBJ2-1
V: TRBV7-9
DNA: TGTGCCAGCACCCTCGGAGGGGGCCGCGATGAGCAGTTCTTC
CDR3: CASTLGGGRDEQFF

D: .
size: few
J: TRBJ1-2
V: TRBV30
DNA: TGTGCCTGGAGTTTAAGGCCCGTAACCTCCTATGGCTACACCTTC
CDR3: CAWSLRPVTSYGYTF